One sample yielded the 26 T cell receptor beta chains listed below, sequenced in a study of beta chain features in type 1 diabetes. Expressed TCRB transcripts were sequenced because the isolated RNA had all been reverse transcribed beforehand. Profiled with immunoSEQ multiplex PCR; TCRdb holds only in-frame clones, not every one. The sample carries 900,000 or so clones, 15% to 20% recorded once. Input material: naive CD4+ T cells from blood. These TCRs come from a woman aged 18-29 years in good health.

The chain carries TRBV5-4 and TRBJ2-5, with D hard to call. The CDR3 consists of 13 residues. V was shortened by 2 bases and J by 3 bases, with 8 bases between the two germline ends. Germline V gene sequence: CDR1 SGHNT, CDR2 YYREEE (reference sequence). CDR3 protein: CASSFSREETQYF. The CDR3 region has the DNA TGTGCCAGCAGCTTTTCAAGGGAAGAGACCCAGTACTTC.

This chain joins TRBV6-5 and TRBJ2-7, with 9 positions matching TRBD2. The CDR3 spans 15 residues. V shed 6 bases, J shed 2 bases, and the junction held 8 bases outside the gene matches. CDR1 is MNHEY and CDR2 is SVGAGI in the germline V gene. The CDR3 DNA sequence: TGTGCCAGCAGACCTAGCGGGATTAAGGCCTACGAGCAGTACTTC. Translated, it gives CASRPSGIKAYEQYF.

The gene calls are TRBV2 and TRBJ2-1; TRBD2 matches at 9 bases. The CDR3 runs to 14 residues. Germline V lookup: CDR1 SNHLY, CDR2 FYNNEI. Trimming removed 6 bases from V and 9 bases from J; junction bases left unmatched: 9. CDR3 sequence (DNA): TGTGCCAGCAGCGGGGGCGGGAGGGCCGGTGAGCAGTTCTTC. Translated: CASSGGGRAGEQFF.

This clone was seen a few times. V gene TRBV11-2 combines with J gene TRBJ2-5; a weak D match, TRBD1 (5 bases). Looked up from germline, CDR1 is SGHAT and CDR2 is FQNNGV. The V gene lost 1 base and the J gene lost 4 bases, with 10 bases spanning the gap. CDR3 size: 14 residues. Here the CDR3 reads CASSLVGRAETQYF. The CDR3 nucleotides read TGTGCCAGCAGCTTAGTGGGCAGGGCAGAGACCCAGTACTTC. The full variable domain, its missing parts supplied by reference TRBV11-2 and TRBJ2-5, is EAGVAQSPRYKIIEKRQSVAFWCNPISGHATLYWYQQILGQGPKLLIQFQNNGVVDDSQLPKDRFSAERLKGVDSTLKIQPAKLEDSAVYLCASSLVGRAETQYFGPGTRLLVL.

The chain recombines TRBV5-4 with TRBJ2-1; D perhaps matches TRBD1 (5 bases). Germline-derived CDR1 and CDR2 are SGHNT and YYREEE (reference sequence). The CDR3 runs to 14 residues. The germline V and J ends were trimmed by 0 bases and 7 bases, with 11 bases remaining between them. CDR3 in amino acids: CASSLAGRANEQFF. Written as DNA, the CDR3 is TGTGCCAGCAGCTTGGCCGGCAGGGCGAATGAGCAGTTCTTC.

Written as DNA, the CDR3 is TGTGCCAGCACCATTGGACAGGGTGAGGATACGCAGTATTTT. The encoded protein is CASTIGQGEDTQYF. The V gene is TRBV6-1, the J gene TRBJ2-3, with 8 bases that match TRBD1. This CDR3 spans 14 amino acids. The V and J ends lost 7 bases and 6 bases, in that order; junction bases with no gene match: 9. Per the germline V gene, CDR1 is MNHNS and CDR2 is SASEGT.

This chain connects TRBV7-3 to TRBJ2-1; weak D call: TRBD1 (6 bases). With 2 bases removed from V and 6 bases from J, the gap between germline ends came to 14 bases. The germline V gene encodes CDR1 SGHTA and CDR2 FQGTGA. This CDR3 comprises 15 residues. Here the CDR3 reads CASSLGTPVVNEQFF. CDR3 nucleotides: TGTGCCAGCAGCTTAGGGACACCCGTGGTCAATGAGCAGTTCTTC.

The CDR3 protein is CASSFQGRYEQYF. In DNA form, the CDR3 reads TGTGCCAGCAGCTTTCAGGGCCGTTACGAGCAGTACTTC. The V and J genes are TRBV7-9 and TRBJ2-7, with D perhaps TRBD1 (5 bases). This CDR3 is 13 amino acids long. The germline V gene has CDR1 SEHNR and CDR2 FQNEAQ (reference sequence). V lost 3 bases to trimming and J lost 4 bases, with 10 bases between them.

The genes are TRBV18 and TRBJ2-7; 13 positions match TRBD2. With V trimmed by 0 bases and J by 5 bases, 7 bases remained unmatched. Germline assignment: CDR1 KGHSH and CDR2 LQKENI. This CDR3 region has 17 residues. CDR3 region: CASSPPPGLAGANEQYF. The CDR3 nucleotides read TGTGCCAGCTCACCACCGCCCGGACTAGCGGGAGCCAACGAGCAGTACTTC.

The V and J genes are TRBV6-1 and TRBJ2-5; D is undetermined. CDR1 is MNHNS, CDR2 SASEGT, per germline. The CDR3 spans 15 residues. The V gene lost 0 bases and the J gene lost 0 bases, with 8 bases spanning the gap. The CDR3 DNA reads TGTGCCAGCAGTGAAGCGCTGGGGTACCAAGAGACCCAGTACTTC. Protein: CASSEALGYQETQYF.

This clone was seen a handful of times. The V and J genes are TRBV15 and TRBJ1-1; D is undetermined. Trimming removed 3 bases at V and 2 bases at J, with 13 bases between. This CDR3 contains 15 residues. CDR1 and CDR2 (germline): LNHNV, YYDKDF (reference sequence). CDR3 amino acids: CATSSPLRFNTEAFF. For the CDR3, the DNA is TGTGCCACCAGCAGCCCGTTGAGATTCAACACTGAAGCTTTCTTT.

V and J are TRBV7-3 and TRBJ2-4, with 8 bases fitting TRBD1. J lost 9 bases, V lost 5 bases, and 9 bases had no gene match. The CDR3 runs to 14 residues. From germline, CDR1 is SGHTA and CDR2 FQGTGA. In nucleotides, the CDR3 is TGTGCCAGCAGCCTAGGCACAGGGGGAGGCATTCAGTACTTC. Protein sequence: CASSLGTGGGIQYF.

This sequence joins TRBV4-2 and TRBJ2-7; no reliable D call. Germline V gene lookup returns CDR1 LGHNA and CDR2 YNFKEQ. V lost 1 base to trimming and J lost 1 base, with 11 bases between them. CDR3 length equals 15 residues. CDR3: CASSQGGRSSYEQYF. CDR3 DNA sequence: TGTGCCAGCAGCCAAGGAGGTAGGTCGTCCTACGAGCAGTACTTC.

This clone was seen only a few times. The chain employs TRBV7-6 and TRBJ2-7; 10 bases are a match to TRBD2. The CDR3 sequence is 15 residues long. Germline values: CDR1 SGHVS, CDR2 FNYEAQ. V was clipped by 2 bases and J by 3 bases; unmatched bases: 4. CDR3 sequence: CASSLIAGGHYEQYF. In nucleotides, the CDR3 is TGTGCCAGCAGCTTAATAGCGGGAGGCCACTACGAGCAGTACTTC.

This rearrangement joins TRBV2 to TRBJ2-3; 7 bases agree with TRBD2. The trim removed 2 bases at V and 0 bases at J, leaving 8 bases unmatched. This CDR3 has 17 residues. Germline CDR1 reads SNHLY; CDR2 reads FYNNEI. The CDR3 nucleotides read TGTGCCAGCAGTGAAACTCTCGGGAGGTTTAGCACAGATACGCAGTATTTT. This encodes CASSETLGRFSTDTQYF.

V and J are TRBV7-3 and TRBJ2-3; D is tentatively TRBD1 or TRBD2 (5 bases each). The ends were cut back, 5 bases at V and 4 bases at J, with 13 bases in the middle. Germline V gene data show CDR1 as SGHTA and CDR2 as FQGTGA. The CDR3 contains 14 residues. CDR3 region: CASSLRGGPDTQYF. The DNA of the CDR3 is TGTGCCAGCAGCCTGAGGGGCGGGCCAGATACGCAGTATTTT. Supplemented by reference TRBV7-3 and TRBJ2-3, the full variable domain reads GAGVSQTPSNKVTEKGKYVELRCDPISGHTALYWYRQSLGQGPEFLIYFQGTGAADDSGLPNDRFFAVRPEGSVSTLKIQRTERGDSAVYLCASSLRGGPDTQYFGPGTRLTVL.

In its sample, this clone was seen a few times. The chain recombines TRBV5-1 with TRBJ1-3; D not resolved. V lost 0 bases and J 4 bases, leaving 8 bases between the germline ends. Germline values: CDR1 SGHRS, CDR2 YFSETQ. CDR3 size: 14 residues. CDR3 residues: CASSLDPKGNTIYF. For the CDR3, the DNA is TGCGCCAGCAGCTTGGACCCTAAGGGAAACACCATATATTTT.

The chain has TRBV9 and TRBJ1-4; D is unclear. V was shortened by 2 bases and J by 4 bases, with 6 bases between the two germline ends. The CDR3 is 13 residues long. Germline CDR1 SGDLS, CDR2 YYNGEE. This CDR3 is CASSVGGNEKLFF. DNA for the CDR3: TGTGCCAGCAGCGTCGGAGGTAATGAAAAACTGTTTTTT.

This chain uses TRBV2 with TRBJ2-1, with no clear D. The germline V gene has CDR1 SNHLY and CDR2 FYNNEI. Trimming left V 8 bases short and J 12 bases short, with 23 bases between. The CDR3 has 14 amino acids. The DNA for the CDR3 is TGTGCCAGCTTTCGTAGCCCCTTCGCTCGTGCGCAGTTCTTC. This codes for CASFRSPFARAQFF.

The chain is built from TRBV19 and TRBJ2-7, with 8 bases matching TRBD2. V was clipped by 5 bases and J by 7 bases; unmatched bases: 10. Germline loops: CDR1 LNHDA, CDR2 SQIVND (reference sequence). This CDR3 has 14 amino acids. CDR3 region: CASSEAGALWEQYF. CDR3 nucleotide sequence: TGTGCCAGTAGTGAAGCGGGAGCTCTCTGGGAGCAGTACTTC.

The chain joins TRBV7-8 to TRBJ1-5; tentatively, D is TRBD1 (5 bases). V was pared by 1 base and J by 2 bases, with 9 bases between. CDR1 is SGHVS and CDR2 is FQNEAQ in the germline V gene. The CDR3 loop spans 15 amino acids. CDR3 DNA: TGTGCCAGCAGCTTAGAAGCACAGGGCAATCAGCCCCAGCATTTT. It is translated as CASSLEAQGNQPQHF.

Only a few counts were recorded for this clone. The chain joins TRBV7-9 to TRBJ2-7; the D gene is possibly TRBD1 (6 bases). This CDR3 is 16 amino acids long. In germline, CDR1 is SEHNR, CDR2 FQNEAQ (reference sequence). Trimming removed 1 base at V and 1 base at J, with 14 bases between. Written as DNA, the CDR3 is TGTGCCAGCAGCTTAGGGACGTGGACAGAATCCTACGAGCAGTACTTC. Translation gives CASSLGTWTESYEQYF.

The chain uses TRBV28 and TRBJ2-2; no clear D gene. V lost 6 bases, J lost 5 bases, and 13 bases lay in between. The germline CDR1 and CDR2 sequences are MDHEN and SYDVKM. CDR3 length equals 14 residues. CDR3 in amino acids: CASSLPERTGELFF. CDR3 coding DNA: TGTGCCAGCAGCCTTCCCGAGAGAACCGGGGAGCTGTTTTTT. The full variable domain, with the rest looked up from reference TRBV28 and TRBJ2-2, is DVKVTQSSRYLVKRTGEKVFLECVQDMDHENMFWYRQDPGLGLRLIYFSYDVKMKEKGDIPEGYSVSREKKERFSLILESASTNQTSMYLCASSLPERTGELFFGEGSRLTVL.

This chain joins TRBV10-2 and TRBJ1-5; no reliable D call. Trimming left V 2 bases short and J 4 bases short, with 6 bases between. The CDR3 sequence is 13 residues long. The V gene's germline CDR1 is WSHSY and CDR2 SAAADI. The CDR3 spells CASSEARNQPQHF. The CDR3 bases are TGCGCCAGCAGTGAGGCCAGGAATCAGCCCCAGCATTTT.

The chain links TRBV18 to TRBJ2-5, with D hard to call. CDR1 is KGHSH, CDR2 LQKENI, per germline. The CDR3 sequence is 17 residues long. Trimming took 6 bases from V and 4 from J, leaving 24 bases between them. CDR3 DNA sequence: TGTGCCAGCTCCCGTCTGCCACTGGATGCGGATGGAGAGACCCAGTACTTC. It yields the protein CASSRLPLDADGETQYF.

J is TRBJ2-7 and V is TRBV28; D is undetermined. Germline-derived CDR1 and CDR2 are MDHEN and SYDVKM. This CDR3 region has 13 residues. Trimming removed 9 bases at V and 1 base at J, with 13 bases between. The CDR3 protein is CASTGAPSYEQYF. DNA for the CDR3: TGTGCCAGTACGGGCGCCCCATCCTACGAGCAGTACTTC. Supplemented by reference TRBV28 and TRBJ2-7, the full variable domain reads DVKVTQSSRYLVKRTGEKVFLECVQDMDHENMFWYRQDPGLGLRLIYFSYDVKMKEKGDIPEGYSVSREKKERFSLILESASTNQTSMYLCASTGAPSYEQYFGPGTRLTVT.